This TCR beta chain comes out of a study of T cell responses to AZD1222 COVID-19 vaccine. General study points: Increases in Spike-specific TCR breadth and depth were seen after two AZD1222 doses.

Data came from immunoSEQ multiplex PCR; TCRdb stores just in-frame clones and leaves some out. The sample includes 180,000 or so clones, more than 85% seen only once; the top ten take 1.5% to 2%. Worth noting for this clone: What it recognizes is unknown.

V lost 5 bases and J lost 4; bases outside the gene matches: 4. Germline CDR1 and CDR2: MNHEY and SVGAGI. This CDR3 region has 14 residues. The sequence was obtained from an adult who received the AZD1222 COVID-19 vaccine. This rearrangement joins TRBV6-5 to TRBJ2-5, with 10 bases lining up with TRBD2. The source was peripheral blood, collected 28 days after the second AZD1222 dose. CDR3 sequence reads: CASSTLAGRETQYF. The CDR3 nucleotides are TGTGCCAGCAGTACACTAGCGGGGCGAGAGACCCAGTACTTC.